This T cell receptor beta chain was recovered during a study of T cells after yellow fever vaccination. Study-wide results and limits: It was a small share of clonotypes that appeared in both CD4 and CD8 compartments. Peaking on day 5 versus 15, the secondary response was faster but weaker.

One entry per CDR3 protein results from TCRdb running MiXCR on the 5' RACE reads. The sample includes some 99,000 distinct CDR3 sequences, 5.8% seen only once; the top ten take roughly 41%. In its sample, this clonotype was seen many times. Its antigen is undetermined. Germline trimming cut 3 bases from V and 6 bases from J; bases unmatched to any gene: 7. Germline V gene data show CDR1 as SNHLY and CDR2 as FYNNEI. CDR3 length: 16 amino acids. This sequence was found in a man younger than 30 who received the YFV17D yellow fever vaccine. The input for sequencing was CD8+ T cells sorted from PBMCs, taken 10 days after the yellow fever booster vaccination. The rearrangement uses TRBV2 and TRBJ2-2; TRBD2 matches at 10 bases. Written as DNA, the CDR3 is TGTGCCAGCAGTGAGATTAGCGGGGGGCCCCCCGGGGAGCTGTTTTTT. Residues: CASSEISGGPPGELFF. The complete variable domain, with remaining parts taken from reference TRBV2 and TRBJ2-2, reads EPEVTQTPSHQVTQMGQEVILRCVPISNHLYFYWYRQILGQKVEFLVSFYNNEISEKSEIFDDQFSVERPDGSNFTLKIRSTKLEDSAMYFCASSEISGGPPGELFFGEGSRLTVL.